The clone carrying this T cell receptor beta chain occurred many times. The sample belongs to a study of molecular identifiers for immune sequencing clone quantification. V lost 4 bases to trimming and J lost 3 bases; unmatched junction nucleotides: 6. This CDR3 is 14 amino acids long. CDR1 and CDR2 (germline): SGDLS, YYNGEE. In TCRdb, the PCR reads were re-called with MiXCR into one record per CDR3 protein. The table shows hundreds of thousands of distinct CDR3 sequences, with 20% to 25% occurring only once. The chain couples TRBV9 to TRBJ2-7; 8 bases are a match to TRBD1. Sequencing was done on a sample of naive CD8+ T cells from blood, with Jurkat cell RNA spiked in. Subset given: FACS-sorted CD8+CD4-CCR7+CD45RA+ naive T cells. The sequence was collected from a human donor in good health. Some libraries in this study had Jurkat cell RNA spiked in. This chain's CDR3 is CASSFSDRGYEQYF. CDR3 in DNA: TGTGCCAGCAGCTTTAGCGACAGGGGCTACGAGCAGTACTTC.